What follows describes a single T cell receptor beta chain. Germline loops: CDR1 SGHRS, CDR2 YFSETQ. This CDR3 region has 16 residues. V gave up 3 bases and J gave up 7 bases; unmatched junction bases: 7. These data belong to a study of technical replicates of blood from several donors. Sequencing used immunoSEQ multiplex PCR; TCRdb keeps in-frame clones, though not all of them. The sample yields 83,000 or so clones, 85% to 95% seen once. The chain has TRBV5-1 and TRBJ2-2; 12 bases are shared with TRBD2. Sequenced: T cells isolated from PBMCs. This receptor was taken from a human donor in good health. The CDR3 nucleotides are TGCGCCAGCAGCTCGACTAGCGGGAGCACAGGCGGGGAGCTGTTTTTT. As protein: CASSSTSGSTGGELFF.